The entry that follows covers one TCR beta chain sequence. The data were obtained in a study of T cell changes during pregnancy in multiple sclerosis. Only in-frame clones appear in the TCRdb table, and some are missing; sequencing was by immunoSEQ multiplex PCR. The table lists fewer than 75,000 clones, about 89% of them singletons. The specimen was peripheral blood, collected in the second trimester of pregnancy. This sequence originates from a female donor with multiple sclerosis, enrolled in a pregnancy study.

CDR3 in DNA: TGTGCCAGTCTCAAGGGAGGGGACTATGGCTACACCTTC. It specifies CASLKGGDYGYTF. The rearrangement uses TRBV25-1 and TRBJ1-2; a weak D match, TRBD1 (5 bases). V lost 9 bases and J lost 3, with 14 bases in between. The CDR3 has 13 amino acids. The germline V gene has CDR1 MGHDK and CDR2 SYGVNS.